Each of the 9 T cell receptor beta chains below was sequenced from the same sample in a study of shared clonotypes between healthy human individuals. Assay: immunoSEQ multiplex PCR; the TCRdb copy retains only in-frame clones and omits some. The sample yields 2.3 million or so clones, 93% seen once. Sequenced sample: naive CD4+ T cells from PBMCs. Subset denoted: CD45RA+ positively selected. The receptors shown here come from a man aged 18 to 30 in good health. Some clones in this sample may be carry-over from other donors' samples.

V gene TRBV5-4 combines with J gene TRBJ1-3, with no clear D. Germline V gene lookup returns CDR1 SGHNT and CDR2 YYREEE (reference sequence). There are 16 residues in the CDR3. Between the trimmed V and J ends, which lost 2 bases and 0 bases, there was a span of 12 bases. The CDR3 reads CASSLSLQSSGNTIYF. As DNA, the CDR3 is TGTGCCAGCAGCTTATCCCTTCAGAGCTCTGGAAACACCATATATTTT.

The CDR3 coding sequence is TGTGCCAGCAGTTTACTAGCGGGAGCGGAGACCCAGTACTTC. Its translation: CASSLLAGAETQYF. The V gene is TRBV28, the J gene TRBJ2-5, with 10 bases identical to TRBD2. J was trimmed by 5 bases and V by 2 bases; bases with no gene match: 2. CDR1 and CDR2 from the germline V gene are MDHEN and SYDVKM. The CDR3 is 14 residues long.

V usage is TRBV6-5 and J usage is TRBJ2-7; weak D call: TRBD1 (6 bases). The germline V and J ends were trimmed by 6 bases and 2 bases, with 17 bases remaining between them. Looked up from germline, CDR1 is MNHEY and CDR2 is SVGAGI. The CDR3 length is 15 residues. Here the CDR3 DNA reads TGTGCCAGCAGAAAGTCTACAGGGTTCACCTACGAGCAGTACTTC. Protein: CASRKSTGFTYEQYF.

The chain is built from TRBV5-8 and TRBJ2-6; D uncertain. V lost 1 base, J lost 0 bases, and 8 bases lay in between. Per the germline V gene, CDR1 is SGHTS and CDR2 is YDEGEE. The CDR3 is 16 amino acids. The CDR3 reads CASSLTVSSGANVLTF. For the CDR3, the DNA is TGTGCCAGCAGCTTGACAGTAAGCTCTGGGGCCAACGTCCTGACTTTC.

The chain combines TRBV19 with TRBJ1-2; D is possibly TRBD1 (6 bases). V shed 2 bases and J shed 4 bases, with 11 bases lying between them. The CDR3 has 14 amino acids. Germline loops: CDR1 LNHDA, CDR2 SQIVND (reference sequence). Written as DNA, the CDR3 is TGTGCCAGTAGTATAAGGGACACAAGCTATGGCTACACCTTC. This gives the protein CASSIRDTSYGYTF.

The chain couples TRBV30 to TRBJ1-6, with D unclear. This CDR3 has 15 residues. CDR1 is GTSNPN and CDR2 is SVGIG in the germline V gene (reference sequence). V gave up 3 bases and J gave up 9 bases, with 18 bases separating them. CDR3 residues: CAWSGGLVYSSPLHF. Written as DNA, the CDR3 is TGTGCCTGGAGCGGCGGCCTAGTGTACAGTTCACCCCTCCACTTT.

This clone was seen only once. CDR3 amino acids: CASSSGRGGRETQYF. CDR3 nucleotides: TGTGCCAGCAGCTCGGGGAGGGGGGGCAGAGAGACCCAGTACTTC. The chain recombines TRBV7-8 with TRBJ2-5; TRBD2 is a possible D gene (7 bases). CDR3 length equals 15 residues. Between the trimmed V and J ends, which lost 4 bases and 4 bases, there was a span of 16 bases. CDR1 is SGHVS and CDR2 is FQNEAQ in the germline V gene. Based on the CDR3 plus reference TRBV7-8 and TRBJ2-5, the full variable domain is GAGVSQSPRYKVAKRGQDVALRCDPISGHVSLFWYQQALGQGPEFLTYFQNEAQLDKSGLPSDRFFAERPEGSVSTLKIQRTQQEDSAVYLCASSSGRGGRETQYFGPGTRLLVL.

V gene TRBV19 combines with J gene TRBJ2-5, with 7 bases fitting TRBD1. CDR1 and CDR2 from the germline V gene are LNHDA and SQIVND (reference sequence). Unmatched junction bases numbered 9, after V lost 6 bases and J lost 2 bases. The CDR3 contains 15 residues. The CDR3 here is CASSFGTARQETQYF. In DNA form, the CDR3 reads TGTGCCAGTAGCTTCGGGACAGCCAGACAAGAGACCCAGTACTTC.

The chain links TRBV23-1 to TRBJ1-5, with 9 positions matching TRBD1. TRBV23-1 is known as an ORF, though its function is uncertain. The CDR3 runs to 16 residues. V lost 4 bases, J lost 2 bases, and 6 bases stayed unmatched. CDR3 amino acids: CASSPGTGRGNQPQHF. DNA of the CDR3: TGCGCCAGCAGTCCCGGGACAGGGAGGGGCAATCAGCCCCAGCATTTT.